This T cell receptor beta chain was found in a study of lymphopenia after photon versus proton radiotherapy. This CDR3 is 17 amino acids long. Deletions cut 5 bases from V and 4 bases from J, with 21 bases between. Germline V gives CDR1 SEHNR, CDR2 FQNEAQ (reference sequence). Findings and caveats of the study: Photon-treated patients lost naive T cells and TCR diversity; proton-treated stayed stable.

Profiling relied on immunoSEQ multiplex PCR, and the TCRdb table lists in-frame clones only, not all of them. The data contain 50,000 or so clones, 92% of them singletons. This clone was picked up one time. Its antigen remains unidentified. Sequencing was performed on peripheral blood, taken from a patient treated with photon-based radiotherapy. This chain uses TRBV7-9 with TRBJ1-3, with D possibly matching TRBD1 (6 bases). The receptor was isolated from a woman aged 40 to 49 with cholangiocarcinoma. CDR3 residues: CASSETQQGGGGNTIYF. The CDR3 DNA reads TGTGCCAGCAGCGAGACCCAACAGGGAGGTGGAGGAAACACCATATATTTT.